One sample yielded the 20 T cell receptor beta chains listed below, sequenced in a study of T-cell memory formation after mild COVID-19. TCRdb recomputed calls from the 5' RACE reads with MiXCR, one row per CDR3 protein. The repertoire holds about 470,000 distinct CDR3 sequences, with nearly 25% as singletons. The sequencing input was PBMCs or a T cell subset sorted from them (not recorded which). The origin of the receptors is an adult woman who had mild COVID-19 (a few samples of this study predate the infection). Cell type and time point are not known.

The chain recombines TRBV18 with TRBJ2-5; the D gene could be TRBD1 or TRBD2 (5 bases each). The length of the CDR3 is 16 residues. Trimming pared 4 bases from V and 4 bases from J, leaving 19 bases between. Germline CDR1 and CDR2: KGHSH and LQKENI. In DNA, the CDR3 is TGTGCCAGCTCACGGTCGGGGACCACTAGGGGAGAGACCCAGTACTTC. Translating gives CASSRSGTTRGETQYF.

This clonotype was detected a few times. The chain uses TRBV25-1 and TRBJ1-2; maybe TRBD1 (6 bases). The CDR3 extends over 15 amino acids. V dropped 3 bases and J dropped 5 bases, with 16 bases sitting between them. The V gene's germline CDR1 is MGHDK and CDR2 SYGVNS. The CDR3, as DNA: TGTGCCAGCAGTGAGGTGCAGGGCAGGGGATATGGCTACACCTTC. It codes for CASSEVQGRGYGYTF.

This chain connects TRBV21-1 to TRBJ1-1. TRBV21-1 is described as a pseudogene. The CDR3 is made up of 16 amino acids. CDR3 loop: CASSLRTGVMNTEAFF. CDR3 bases: TGTGCCAGCAGCTTACGGACAGGGGTCATGAACACTGAAGCTTTCTTT.

This clonotype was counted between two and nine times. The chain carries TRBV21-1 and TRBJ2-7; the table's D gene call, TRBD2, was not cross checked with the DNA. TRBV21-1 is an annotated pseudogene. This CDR3 is 15 amino acids long. This CDR3 reads CASSKPGLAEYEQYF. In DNA form, the CDR3 reads TGTGCCAGCAGCAAGCCCGGACTAGCGGAGTACGAGCAGTACTTC.

The V call is TRBV20-1, the J call TRBJ2-2; 10 nucleotides align to TRBD1. The junction had 8 bases not matched to a gene; V was cut back by 5 bases and J by 2 bases. Looked up from germline, CDR1 is DFQATT and CDR2 is SNEGSKA (reference sequence). The CDR3 sequence is 16 residues long. CDR3 in amino acids: CSAYPGQGSNTGELFF. For the CDR3, the DNA is TGCAGTGCTTATCCGGGACAGGGGTCAAACACCGGGGAGCTGTTTTTT.

This clonotype was seen a few times. The chain links TRBV20-1 to TRBJ1-5; 7 nucleotides agree with TRBD1. V dropped 6 bases and J dropped 5; count of bases not matched to a gene: 7. This CDR3 has 13 residues. CDR1 and CDR2 (germline): DFQATT, SNEGSKA (reference sequence). The CDR3 nucleotides are TGCAGTGCAATCGACAGGGTCCATCAGCCCCAGCATTTT. It is translated as CSAIDRVHQPQHF.

The rearrangement links TRBV3-1 to TRBJ2-2; 11 nucleotides agree with TRBD2. V was pared by 3 bases and J by 1 base, with 7 bases of the junction left unmatched. The V gene's germline CDR1 is LGHDT and CDR2 YNNKEL (reference sequence). CDR3 size: 18 residues. For the CDR3, the DNA is TGTGCCAGCAGCCAGAGACTAGCGGGGTTCGGGAACACCGGGGAGCTGTTTTTT. The encoded protein is CASSQRLAGFGNTGELFF.

This clonotype has a handful of counts. The genes are TRBV29-1 and TRBJ2-7; D not certain. CDR3 length equals 11 residues. Looked up from germline, CDR1 is SQVTM and CDR2 is ANQGSEA. V lost 7 bases and J lost 6, with 13 bases in between. The CDR3 DNA follows: TGCAGCGCCCAGCATGGTGCCGAGCAGTACTTC. Its translation: CSAQHGAEQYF.

The CDR3 loop reads CSVRKEASGWDEQFF. The CDR3 DNA reads TGCAGCGTTCGGAAGGAGGCTAGCGGGTGGGATGAGCAGTTCTTC. This chain connects TRBV29-1 to TRBJ2-1, with 8 bases aligning to TRBD2. The CDR3 covers 15 residues. J lost 8 bases, V lost 5 bases, and 14 bases had no gene match. CDR1 is SQVTM and CDR2 is ANQGSEA in the germline V gene.

The gene calls are TRBV2 and TRBJ2-1; D not certain. The CDR3 consists of 16 residues. Germline values: CDR1 SNHLY, CDR2 FYNNEI. With 4 bases removed from V and 0 bases from J, the gap between germline ends came to 13 bases. CDR3 coding DNA: TGTGCCAGCAGTGTATTCCGCGAGAGCTCCTACAATGAGCAGTTCTTC. This encodes CASSVFRESSYNEQFF. The full variable domain, completed using reference TRBV2 and TRBJ2-1, is EPEVTQTPSHQVTQMGQEVILRCVPISNHLYFYWYRQILGQKVEFLVSFYNNEISEKSEIFDDQFSVERPDGSNFTLKIRSTKLEDSAMYFCASSVFRESSYNEQFFGPGTRLTVL.

The V and J genes are TRBV14 and TRBJ2-5; 9 bases fit TRBD1. The J segment lost 5 bases and the V segment lost 1 base, leaving 5 bases of the junction unmatched. Looked up from germline, CDR1 is SGHDN and CDR2 is FVKESK. The CDR3 runs 15 residues. The CDR3 region has the DNA TGTGCCAGCAGCCAAGTAGGGACAGGGCAGGAGACCCAGTACTTC. Amino acids: CASSQVGTGQETQYF. Based on the CDR3 plus reference TRBV14 and TRBJ2-5, the full variable domain is EAGVTQFPSHSVIEKGQTVTLRCDPISGHDNLYWYRRVMGKEIKFLLHFVKESKQDESGMPNNRFLAERTGGTYSTLKVQPAELEDSGVYFCASSQVGTGQETQYFGPGTRLLVL.

This clonotype appeared a few times. The chain carries TRBV7-8 and TRBJ2-7; possible D gene TRBD2, 5 bases. The CDR3 is made up of 15 amino acids. CDR1 SGHVS and CDR2 FQNEAQ come from the germline V gene. V lost 1 base to trimming and J lost 3 bases, with 13 bases between them. CDR3 residues: CASSLGSAEYYEQYF. The CDR3 DNA sequence: TGTGCCAGCAGCTTAGGGTCAGCGGAGTACTACGAGCAGTACTTC.

In its sample, this clonotype was seen a few times. The V call is TRBV12-3 or TRBV12-4, the J call TRBJ1-1; 10 nucleotides line up with TRBD1. V shed 7 bases and J 7 bases; nucleotides not matched to a gene: 12. The CDR3 covers 15 residues. As DNA, the CDR3 is TGTGCCAGCACCCCCCAGGGGACAGGGGCTGTTGAAGCTTTCTTT. Encoded protein: CASTPQGTGAVEAFF.

V usage is TRBV29-1 and J usage is TRBJ2-1; no reliable D call. Trimming cost V 7 bases and J 0 bases, with 13 bases left between them. CDR3 length: 14 residues. CDR1 SQVTM and CDR2 ANQGSEA come from the germline V gene. In nucleotides, the CDR3 is TGCAGCGCCATAGAGGAGAACTCCTACAATGAGCAGTTCTTC. This sequence encodes CSAIEENSYNEQFF.

This clonotype was detected only a few times. The V call is TRBV6-2 or TRBV6-3, the J call TRBJ2-3, with D unclear. The germline V gene encodes CDR1 MNHEY and CDR2 SVGEGT. Trimming cost V 4 bases and J 2 bases, with 10 bases left between them. The CDR3 extends over 14 amino acids. CDR3 in DNA: TGTGCCAGCAGTTGGCGGCCATACACAGATACGCAGTATTTT. This translates into CASSWRPYTDTQYF.

This clonotype was recorded a few times. This sequence joins TRBV6-6 and TRBJ2-7; 8 nucleotides agree with TRBD2. The CDR3 has 15 residues. Germline CDR1 MNHNY, CDR2 SVGAGI (reference sequence). The V gene end was trimmed by 0 bases and the J gene end by 4 bases; junction bases not matched to a gene: 5. The CDR3 spells CASSYSGTSAYEQYF. The CDR3 nucleotides are TGTGCCAGCAGTTACTCCGGGACTAGTGCGTACGAGCAGTACTTC.

This clonotype was counted a few times. The chain joins TRBV15 to TRBJ2-1, with 7 nucleotides matching TRBD2. Germline V gene data show CDR1 as LNHNV and CDR2 as YYDKDF (reference sequence). The CDR3 totals 16 residues. The trim removed 1 base at V and 6 bases at J, leaving 9 bases unmatched. CDR3 nucleotide sequence: TGTGCCACCAGCAGAGCCTCTAGCGGACCCTTCAATGAGCAGTTCTTC. Translation: CATSRASSGPFNEQFF.

V is TRBV20-1 and J is TRBJ2-1; perhaps TRBD2 as D (6 bases). Trimming pared 0 bases from V and 4 bases from J, leaving 16 bases between. CDR3 size: 16 residues. CDR1 DFQATT and CDR2 SNEGSKA come from the germline V gene (reference sequence). The CDR3 coding sequence is TGCAGTGCTAGAGATCATTTGAGGACTATTTACAATGAGCAGTTCTTC. This encodes CSARDHLRTIYNEQFF.

CDR3 sequence (DNA): TGTGCCAGCAGCGAAAGTCGGGACAGCTCTGGAAACACCATATATTTT. Amino acid sequence: CASSESRDSSGNTIYF. V and J are TRBV9 and TRBJ1-3; 7 positions agree with TRBD1. Germline-derived CDR1 and CDR2 are SGDLS and YYNGEE. The junction had 6 bases not matched to a gene; V was cut back by 3 bases and J by 0 bases. The CDR3 runs 16 residues.

The chain carries TRBV12-3 or TRBV12-4 and TRBJ2-1; 7 positions agree with TRBD1. Germline trimming cut 6 bases from V and 0 bases from J; bases unmatched to any gene: 17. The CDR3 extends over 19 amino acids. The CDR3: CASSRTGTERSDSYNEQFF. The CDR3 DNA reads as TGTGCCAGCAGCCGTACCGGGACAGAAAGATCAGACTCCTACAATGAGCAGTTCTTC.